Below, 26 T cell receptor beta chains from the same sample are listed, as sequenced in a study of OX40 agonist ivuxolimab in advanced cancers. Repertoires were generated with immunoSEQ multiplex PCR, while TCRdb's copy carries only in-frame clones and drops some. The sample holds tens of thousands of clones, 70% to 90% seen once. This specimen was CD4+ or CD8+ T cells sorted from blood, taken in a trial of the OX40 agonist ivuxolimab. The source of these receptors is an adult with an advanced solid tumor such as melanoma, head and neck, liver or kidney cancer.

In DNA, the CDR3 is TGTGCCAGCAGCCAAGTGGGTGCCGGGACAGGGGGTGCTTTCTTT. It is translated as CASSQVGAGTGGAFF. The J gene is TRBJ1-1, the V gene TRBV14, with 11 positions matching TRBD1. From germline, CDR1 is SGHDN and CDR2 FVKESK. The CDR3 has 15 amino acids. With V trimmed by 1 base and J by 11 bases, 9 bases remained unmatched.

V is TRBV6-1 and J is TRBJ2-7; tentative D call: TRBD1 (7 bases). In germline, CDR1 is MNHNS, CDR2 SASEGT. The CDR3 contains 14 residues. Trimming pared 7 bases from V and 2 bases from J, leaving 15 bases between. CDR3 bases: TGTGCCAGCACCCAGACAGGGAGGACCTACGAGCAGTACTTC. This encodes CASTQTGRTYEQYF.

The rearrangement uses TRBV7-9 and TRBJ2-5; TRBD2 agrees at 10 bases. There are 17 residues in the CDR3. The germline V gene has CDR1 SEHNR and CDR2 FQNEAQ (reference sequence). J lost 1 base, V lost 6 bases, and 11 bases had no gene match. CDR3 DNA: TGTGCCAGCAGTCAAAAGAGGGCTAGCGGGGGCCAAGAGACCCAGTACTTC. This gives the protein CASSQKRASGGQETQYF. Full variable domain (remainder filled in from reference TRBV7-9 and TRBJ2-5): DTGVSQNPRHKITKRGQNVTFRCDPISEHNRLYWYRQTLGQGPEFLTYFQNEAQLEKSRLLSDRFSAERPKGSFSTLEIQRTEQGDSAMYLCASSQKRASGGQETQYFGPGTRLLVL.

V is TRBV2 and J is TRBJ1-4; D uncertain. Germline lookup yields CDR1 SNHLY and CDR2 FYNNEI. The V gene lost 6 bases and the J gene lost 3 bases, with 11 bases spanning the gap. The CDR3 is 14 residues long. The CDR3 nucleotides read TGTGCCAGCAGGGCGACCGTTCCTAATGAAAAACTGTTTTTT. Amino acids: CASRATVPNEKLFF.

The chain employs TRBV12-5 and TRBJ2-2; 10 bases align to TRBD1. The CDR3 sequence is 15 residues long. Germline V CDR1 and CDR2: LGHNT, FRNRAP. Unmatched junction bases numbered 3, after V lost 1 base and J lost 7 bases. In nucleotides, the CDR3 is TGTGCTAGTGGTTTGGGACAGGGGGCAGGCGGGGAGCTGTTTTTT. Translating gives CASGLGQGAGGELFF.

The chain carries TRBV13 and TRBJ1-1; a possible D gene is TRBD1 (5 bases). V shed 0 bases and J shed 2 bases, with 10 bases lying between them. Germline loops: CDR1 PRHDT, CDR2 FYEKMQ (reference sequence). This CDR3 is built from 15 residues. CDR3: CASSLGPGGNTEAFF. The CDR3 DNA reads TGTGCCAGCAGCTTAGGCCCCGGGGGTAACACTGAAGCTTTCTTT. Looking up the rest from reference TRBV13 and TRBJ1-1 gives the full variable domain: AAGVIQSPRHLIKEKRETATLKCYPIPRHDTVYWYQQGPGQDPQFLISFYEKMQSDKGSIPDRFSAQQFSDYHSELNMSSLELGDSALYFCASSLGPGGNTEAFFGQGTRLTVV.

The chain is built from TRBV5-4 and TRBJ2-2; 9 positions agree with TRBD1. The CDR3 contains 16 residues. The germline gives CDR1 SGHNT, CDR2 YYREEE (reference sequence). With V trimmed by 2 bases and J by 4 bases, 6 bases remained unmatched. In nucleotides, the CDR3 is TGTGCCAGCAGCTTATACAGGGGGCACGGCACCGGGGAGCTGTTTTTT. This encodes CASSLYRGHGTGELFF.

The V and J genes are TRBV29-1 and TRBJ2-1; D gene ambiguous. CDR3 size: 11 residues. Germline CDR1 and CDR2: SQVTM and ANQGSEA. V lost 6 bases and J 8 bases, leaving 11 bases between the germline ends. As DNA, the CDR3 is TGCAGCGTGGCCCGTTTGGATGAGCAGTTCTTC. Protein sequence: CSVARLDEQFF.

The chain carries TRBV29-1 and TRBJ1-3; D is unresolved. Looked up from germline, CDR1 is SQVTM and CDR2 is ANQGSEA. The V and J ends lost 4 bases and 1 base respectively, with 5 bases between them. The CDR3 is made up of 12 amino acids. Here the CDR3 reads CSVGVSGNTIYF. The CDR3 bases are TGCAGCGTTGGGGTATCTGGAAACACCATATATTTT.

This chain links TRBV10-3 with TRBJ1-1, with a possible D match to TRBD1 (5 bases). Germline-derived CDR1 and CDR2 are ENHRY and SYGVKD. The CDR3 sequence is 13 residues long. The germline V and J ends were trimmed by 10 bases and 4 bases, with 16 bases remaining between them. The CDR3 sequence: CATLRGRGTEAFF. Here the CDR3 DNA reads TGTGCCACCCTCCGTGGTAGGGGCACTGAAGCTTTCTTT.

This chain uses TRBV12-5 with TRBJ1-1, with D unclear. Germline values: CDR1 LGHNT, CDR2 FRNRAP. Trimming cost V 6 bases and J 9 bases, with 14 bases left between them. The CDR3 is made up of 12 amino acids. The CDR3 DNA reads TGTGCTAGTGGCCGTCCCCAGGTAAAAGCTTTCTTT. Its translation is CASGRPQVKAFF.

The J gene is TRBJ1-2, the V gene TRBV20-1; weak D call: TRBD1 (5 bases). Deletions cut 3 bases from V and 6 bases from J, with 8 bases between. This CDR3 has 11 residues. CDR1 and CDR2 from the germline V gene are DFQATT and SNEGSKA (reference sequence). For the CDR3, the DNA is TGCAGTGCTAGTATGGGGCATGGCTACACCTTC. Its protein product is CSASMGHGYTF.

This clone was seen a single time. This chain links TRBV18 with TRBJ1-6; tentative D call: TRBD1 (5 bases). This CDR3 contains 13 residues. V lost 3 bases, J lost 10 bases, and 10 bases lay in between. Germline-derived CDR1 and CDR2 are KGHSH and LQKENI. CDR3 in amino acids: CASSPTGESPLHF. CDR3 in DNA: TGTGCCAGCTCACCGACGGGGGAATCACCCCTCCACTTT.

This clone was observed once. CDR3 region: CASSLARADNEKLFF. The CDR3 DNA sequence: TGTGCCAGCAGCTTAGCCCGGGCAGATAATGAAAAACTGTTTTTT. The chain recombines TRBV7-9 with TRBJ1-4; D unresolved. In germline, CDR1 is SEHNR, CDR2 FQNEAQ (reference sequence). The ends were cut back, 0 bases at V and 4 bases at J, with 9 bases in the middle. The length of the CDR3 is 15 residues.

The chain couples TRBV30 to TRBJ1-2; D is unclear. Trimming took off 1 base at V and 7 bases at J, with 7 bases between the two ends. CDR1 is GTSNPN, CDR2 SVGIG, per germline (reference sequence). The CDR3 sequence is 11 residues long. This CDR3 reads CAWSENSGYTF. Written as DNA, the CDR3 is TGTGCCTGGAGTGAAAATAGTGGCTACACCTTC.

The chain combines TRBV19 with TRBJ2-5, with TRBD1 matching 9 bases. This CDR3 has 14 residues. J was trimmed by 4 bases and V by 3 bases; bases with no gene match: 3. Germline V lookup: CDR1 LNHDA, CDR2 SQIVND (reference sequence). The CDR3 is CASSIDRGRETQYF. The CDR3 bases are TGTGCCAGTAGTATCGACAGGGGGAGAGAGACCCAGTACTTC.

This clone was detected once. The CDR3 DNA reads TGTGCCAGCAGTTTAAGGCTGGGGAACACCGGGGAGCTGTTTTTT. This gives the protein CASSLRLGNTGELFF. The chain joins TRBV27 to TRBJ2-2; no firm D call. V was clipped by 2 bases and J by 1 base, with 8 bases between them. The CDR3 totals 15 residues. Germline V gene sequence: CDR1 MNHEY, CDR2 SMNVEV (reference sequence).

The rearrangement links TRBV12-5 to TRBJ2-6; D gene uncertain. The germline V gene has CDR1 LGHNT and CDR2 FRNRAP. Trimming shortened V by 2 bases and J by 0 bases, and 17 bases separated the two germline ends. CDR3 size: 19 residues. CDR3 region: CASGLRVTMADSGANVLTF. As DNA, the CDR3 is TGTGCTAGTGGTTTGAGGGTTACGATGGCTGACTCTGGGGCCAACGTCCTGACTTTC.

The gene calls are TRBV2 and TRBJ1-5; no firm D call. Trimming took 2 bases from V and 1 from J, leaving 15 bases between them. This CDR3 has 17 residues. CDR1 is SNHLY, CDR2 FYNNEI, per germline. CDR3 sequence reads: CASSEIKGPASNQPQHF. Here the CDR3 DNA reads TGTGCCAGCAGTGAAATTAAGGGCCCAGCCAGCAATCAGCCCCAGCATTTT.

This chain joins TRBV6-5 and TRBJ2-3; TRBD2 is a possible D gene (5 bases). Trimming shortened V by 7 bases and J by 4 bases, and 12 bases separated the two germline ends. The CDR3 is made up of 13 amino acids. In germline, CDR1 is MNHEY, CDR2 SVGAGI. The CDR3 sequence is CASTPAGADTQYF. The CDR3 DNA reads TGTGCCAGCACCCCGGCGGGCGCAGATACGCAGTATTTT.

The V call is TRBV12-5, the J call TRBJ1-5, with a weak D call TRBD1 (5 bases). Deletions cut 6 bases from V and 5 bases from J, with 11 bases between. Germline CDR1 is LGHNT and CDR2 is FRNRAP. The CDR3 consists of 13 residues. This CDR3 reads CASGSGLYQPQHF. As DNA, the CDR3 is TGTGCTAGTGGATCGGGGCTCTATCAGCCCCAGCATTTT.

The V and J genes are TRBV28 and TRBJ2-5; 8 nucleotides agree with TRBD1. CDR1 is MDHEN and CDR2 is SYDVKM in the germline V gene. The CDR3 is 13 amino acids. The V segment lost 6 bases and the J segment 3 bases; nucleotides outside the gene matches: 3. CDR3 protein: CASRPTGEETQYF. The CDR3 coding sequence is TGTGCCAGCAGACCGACAGGGGAAGAGACCCAGTACTTC.

This rearrangement joins TRBV10-3 to TRBJ2-7, with 7 positions matching TRBD1. The germline V gene encodes CDR1 ENHRY and CDR2 SYGVKD. The CDR3 contains 13 residues. The trim removed 6 bases at V and 6 bases at J, leaving 8 bases unmatched. As DNA, the CDR3 is TGTGCCATCAGGTTAACAGGGGCCGGCGAGCAGTACTTC. Translating it yields CAIRLTGAGEQYF.

This clone appeared once. The rearrangement uses TRBV19 and TRBJ1-3, with a weak D call TRBD1 (5 bases). In germline, CDR1 is LNHDA, CDR2 SQIVND (reference sequence). The CDR3 has 16 amino acids. V was cut by 5 bases and J by 0 bases, with 14 bases left in between. The CDR3 nucleotides read TGTGCCAGTAGTTGGGGCTTCGGGAGCTCTGGAAACACCATATATTTT. Protein: CASSWGFGSSGNTIYF. The full variable domain, completed using reference TRBV19 and TRBJ1-3, is DGGITQSPKYLFRKEGQNVTLSCEQNLNHDAMYWYRQDPGQGLRLIYYSQIVNDFQKGDIAEGYSVSREKKESFPLTVTSAQKNPTAFYLCASSWGFGSSGNTIYFGEGSWLTVV.

This clone was counted a single time. The chain couples TRBV5-6 to TRBJ1-4; D not certain. V dropped 3 bases and J dropped 1 base, with 16 bases sitting between them. The CDR3 covers 17 residues. Germline V gives CDR1 SGHDT, CDR2 YYEEEE. The CDR3 is CASSSFGGGGTNEKLFF. The DNA for the CDR3 is TGTGCCAGCAGCTCTTTCGGAGGAGGCGGAACTAATGAAAAACTGTTTTTT.

Note on this clone: A read error may produce the germline difference seen at one junction end. The chain recombines TRBV15 with TRBJ2-3; D perhaps matches TRBD1 (6 bases). In germline, CDR1 is LNHNV, CDR2 YYDKDF (reference sequence). This CDR3 is 15 amino acids long. The CDR3 DNA sequence: TGTGCCGCCAGCAGTATACAGGGCTACGCAGATACGCAGTATTTT. Residues: CAASSIQGYADTQYF. Using reference TRBV15 and TRBJ2-3 for the parts outside the CDR3, the full variable domain is DAMVIQNPRYQVTQFGKPVTLSCSQTLNHNVMYWYQQKSSQAPKLLFHYYDKDFNNEADTPDNFQSRRPNTSFCFLDIRSPGLGDTAMYLCAASSIQGYADTQYFGPGTRLTVL.